Presented here are 11 T cell receptor beta chains from one specimen sequenced in a study of radiotherapy plus CTLA-4 blockade in lung cancer (dated by TCRdb to 2017 to 2018). Library creation used the immunoSEQ multiplex PCR assay. Drawn from immuneACCESS, this table holds only the in-frame rearrangements with V and J called that TCRdb kept. Clones are partly lost; checked studies trace under half to an unresolved V gene and leave the rest unexplained. The sample has fewer than 70,000 clones on record, roughly 85% of them singletons. The top ten clones comprise roughly a tenth of the sample. Sequencing was performed on peripheral blood, taken from a patient treated with radiotherapy plus ipilimumab. These receptor sequences come from a human donor with non-small cell lung cancer who had a complete response to radiotherapy plus ipilimumab.

V gene TRBV29-1 combines with J gene TRBJ2-3; 8 nucleotides match TRBD2. J was trimmed by 6 bases and V by 1 base; bases with no gene match: 6. This CDR3 spans 14 amino acids. CDR1 and CDR2 (germline): SQVTM, ANQGSEA. The CDR3 DNA is TGCAGCGTTGAAGTCAGCGGGAGTTTGGATACGCAGTATTTT. The encoded protein is CSVEVSGSLDTQYF.

This chain uses TRBV10-3 with TRBJ2-7, with TRBD2 as a possible D gene (6 bases). Germline CDR1 is ENHRY and CDR2 is SYGVKD. V was trimmed by 7 bases and J by 6 bases, leaving 19 bases between them. The length of the CDR3 is 14 residues. The CDR3 DNA reads as TGTGCCATCAAAGGGGAACGCAAGGGAGGCGAGCAGTACTTC. Its translation: CAIKGERKGGEQYF.

This rearrangement joins TRBV18 to TRBJ1-5; D gene unclear. This CDR3 region has 15 residues. Germline values: CDR1 KGHSH, CDR2 LQKENI. The V gene lost 3 bases and the J gene lost 0 bases, with 9 bases spanning the gap. The CDR3 DNA follows: TGTGCCAGCTCACCCACATGGAATAGCAATCAGCCCCAGCATTTT. It encodes CASSPTWNSNQPQHF.

This clone was counted only a few times. The chain uses TRBV5-8 and TRBJ1-2, with TRBD1 identical over 7 bases. The CDR3 extends over 15 amino acids. The junction had 13 bases not matched to a gene; V was cut back by 3 bases and J by 8 bases. CDR1 is SGHTS, CDR2 YDEGEE, per germline. CDR3 in amino acids: CASSSGDSPAWGYTF. The DNA for the CDR3 is TGTGCCAGCAGCTCCGGGGACAGTCCGGCCTGGGGCTACACCTTC. Full variable domain (missing parts from reference TRBV5-8 and TRBJ1-2): EAGVTQSPTHLIKTRGQQATLRCSPISGHTSVYWYQQALGLGLQFLLWYDEGEERNRGNFPPRFSGRQFPNYSSELNVNALELEDSALYLCASSSGDSPAWGYTFGSGTRLTVV.

The V call is TRBV11-2, the J call TRBJ2-2; a possible D gene is TRBD1 (6 bases). V was shortened by 2 bases and J by 5 bases, with 9 bases between the two germline ends. Germline CDR1 reads SGHAT; CDR2 reads FQNNGV. The CDR3 is 14 residues long. Here the CDR3 reads CASSLQGQTGELFF. CDR3 bases: TGTGCCAGCAGCTTACAGGGGCAAACCGGGGAGCTGTTTTTT. The full variable domain, its missing parts supplied by reference TRBV11-2 and TRBJ2-2, is EAGVAQSPRYKIIEKRQSVAFWCNPISGHATLYWYQQILGQGPKLLIQFQNNGVVDDSQLPKDRFSAERLKGVDSTLKIQPAKLEDSAVYLCASSLQGQTGELFFGEGSRLTVL.

The rearrangement joins TRBV11-3 to TRBJ2-2, with 14 positions matching TRBD2. From germline, CDR1 is SGHNT and CDR2 YENEEA. V was clipped by 1 base and J by 8 bases; unmatched bases: 6. There are 17 residues in the CDR3. Here the CDR3 reads CASSLGVGTSGSGELFF. CDR3 coding DNA: TGTGCCAGCAGCTTAGGAGTGGGGACTAGCGGGAGTGGGGAGCTGTTTTTT.

In this sample, this clone turned up once. This chain connects TRBV4-1 to TRBJ1-1; weak D call: TRBD1 (5 bases). Trimming pared 0 bases from V and 13 bases from J, leaving 27 bases between. The CDR3 is 17 residues long. Germline CDR1 MGHRA, CDR2 YSYEKL. This CDR3 reads CASSQELRQMAVREDFF. CDR3 sequence (DNA): TGCGCCAGCAGCCAAGAGCTCCGACAGATGGCGGTAAGAGAGGATTTCTTT.

This chain connects TRBV4-1 to TRBJ1-2; 7 bases map to TRBD1. The ends lost 4 bases at V and 3 bases at J; junction bases unmatched: 5. The germline V gene has CDR1 MGHRA and CDR2 YSYEKL. The length of the CDR3 is 14 residues. The CDR3 loop reads CASSRGQVDYGYTF. In DNA, the CDR3 is TGCGCCAGCAGCCGCGGACAGGTGGACTATGGCTACACCTTC.

V gene TRBV7-2 combines with J gene TRBJ1-1, with a possible D match to TRBD1 (6 bases). The V gene lost 1 base and the J gene lost 7 bases, with 16 bases spanning the gap. This CDR3 has 15 amino acids. Germline CDR1 is SGHTA and CDR2 is FQGNSA. For the CDR3, the DNA is TGTGCCAGCAGCTTAGACGCCCGTGGGACACTTGAAGCTTTCTTT. Translated: CASSLDARGTLEAFF.

The chain couples TRBV4-1 to TRBJ2-6, with D hard to call. CDR3 length equals 15 residues. The V end was cut by 2 bases, the J end by 0 bases, with 5 bases between. Germline lookup yields CDR1 MGHRA and CDR2 YSYEKL. The CDR3 DNA follows: TGCGCCAGCAGCCAAATCCTCTCTGGGGCCAACGTCCTGACTTTC. Protein product: CASSQILSGANVLTF.

This sequence joins TRBV7-8 and TRBJ2-3; the D is unclear. V was clipped by 1 base and J by 0 bases, with 8 bases between them. Germline V gene data show CDR1 as SGHVS and CDR2 as FQNEAQ. CDR3 size: 15 residues. CDR3 bases: TGTGCCAGCAGCTTAGTCCCAGTTAGCACAGATACGCAGTATTTT. Its protein is CASSLVPVSTDTQYF.